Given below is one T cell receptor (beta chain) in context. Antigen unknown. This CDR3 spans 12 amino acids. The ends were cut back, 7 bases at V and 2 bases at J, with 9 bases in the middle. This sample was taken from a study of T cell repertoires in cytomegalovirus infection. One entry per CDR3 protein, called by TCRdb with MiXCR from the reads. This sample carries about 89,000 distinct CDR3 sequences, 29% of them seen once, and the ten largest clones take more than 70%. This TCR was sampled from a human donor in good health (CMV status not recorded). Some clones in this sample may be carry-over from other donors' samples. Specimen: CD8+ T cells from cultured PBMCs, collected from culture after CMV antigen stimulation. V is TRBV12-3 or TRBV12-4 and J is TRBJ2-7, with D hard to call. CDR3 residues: CASTASAYEQYF. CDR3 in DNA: TGTGCCAGCACCGCCTCGGCCTACGAGCAGTACTTC.